One sample yielded the 31 T cell receptor beta chains listed below, sequenced in a study of blood T cells in healthy people across ages. It was with a sample-barcoded 5' primer and a J-beta primer mix that a second PCR of roughly 7 to 12 cycles was run. TCRdb passed the 5' RACE reads through MiXCR, listing each CDR3 protein once. Seen here are 550,000 to 650,000 distinct CDR3 sequences, approximately 30% observed once, and the top ten hold 15% to 18%. The sequenced sample was blood. These receptors were taken from an elderly woman in good health.

This clonotype was observed a handful of times. The chain links TRBV5-4 to TRBJ2-3; 12 bases match TRBD2. The CDR3 is 16 residues long. CDR1 is SGHNT, CDR2 YYREEE, per germline (reference sequence). V was pared by 2 bases and J by 5 bases, with 6 bases of the junction left unmatched. CDR3: CASSFRLAGGLDTQYF. Written as DNA, the CDR3 is TGTGCCAGCAGCTTCCGGCTAGCGGGGGGGTTAGATACGCAGTATTTT.

This clonotype was seen many times. The chain carries TRBV5-1 and TRBJ2-7; 9 bases match TRBD2. The CDR3 is 15 residues long. With 0 bases clipped from V and 2 bases from J, the junction kept 3 bases outside the gene matches. Germline-derived CDR1 and CDR2 are SGHRS and YFSETQ. CDR3 loop: CASSLGLAATYEQYF. CDR3 bases: TGCGCCAGCAGCTTGGGACTAGCGGCAACCTACGAGCAGTACTTC.

Of note for this clonotype: A read error is possible here, since a much larger clone lies one base away. The CDR3 DNA sequence: TGTGCCGGCACCCCTCGGGGGGGGACTAGCACAGATACGCAGTATTTT. This encodes CAGTPRGGTSTDTQYF. The chain links TRBV6-1 to TRBJ2-3; TRBD2 agrees at 8 bases. Unmatched junction bases numbered 13, after V lost 11 bases and J lost 0 bases. Germline loops: CDR1 MNHNS, CDR2 SASEGT. The CDR3 is made up of 16 amino acids.

Details on this clonotype: Given the absence of the conserved phenylalanine or tryptophan at the CDR3 end, a read error is likely. The rearrangement uses TRBV5-1 and TRBJ1-6; D is undetermined. Germline loops: CDR1 SGHRS, CDR2 YFSETQ. With 3 bases removed from V and 8 bases from J, the gap between germline ends came to 24 bases. CDR3 length equals 18 residues. The CDR3, as DNA: TGCGCCAGCAGCTGGGCCCCGGGTCAACCCCTTGGTGATTCACCCCTCCACTTG. Its protein is CASSWAPGQPLGDSPLHL.

The rearrangement links TRBV5-1 to TRBJ2-5; D may be TRBD1 or TRBD2 (5 bases each). Per the germline V gene, CDR1 is SGHRS and CDR2 is YFSETQ. CDR3 length: 15 amino acids. The ends were cut back, 3 bases at V and 5 bases at J, with 17 bases in the middle. This CDR3 reads CASSSGTDIRETQYF. DNA for the CDR3: TGCGCCAGCAGCTCGGGGACGGATATACGGGAGACCCAGTACTTC. Complete variable domain (other parts from reference TRBV5-1 and TRBJ2-5): KAGVTQTPRYLIKTRGQQVTLSCSPISGHRSVSWYQQTPGQGLQFLFEYFSETQRNKGNFPGRFSGRQFSNSRSEMNVSTLELGDSALYLCASSSGTDIRETQYFGPGTRLLVL.

At least ten counts were recorded for this clonotype. V and J are TRBV24-1 and TRBJ2-1; no clear D. Germline loops: CDR1 KGHDR, CDR2 SFDVKD. V lost 3 bases and J 5 bases, leaving 7 bases between the germline ends. The CDR3 sequence is 13 residues long. As DNA, the CDR3 is TGTGCCACCAGTGATCGAGTTAACAATGAGCAGTTCTTC. It yields the protein CATSDRVNNEQFF.

In its sample, this clonotype was seen a few times. The CDR3 DNA reads TGTGCCAGTAGTATAATACTAGCTGGCGCCGAGCAGTACTTC. The encoded protein is CASSIILAGAEQYF. The V and J genes are TRBV19 and TRBJ2-7; tentative D call: TRBD2 (6 bases). Germline V CDR1 and CDR2: LNHDA, SQIVND (reference sequence). The CDR3 is made up of 14 amino acids. The V gene lost 2 bases and the J gene lost 6 bases, with 14 bases spanning the gap.

The chain uses TRBV5-6 and TRBJ1-1; D remains unclear. The CDR3 has 14 amino acids. V dropped 4 bases and J dropped 10 bases, with 20 bases sitting between them. The V gene's germline CDR1 is SGHDT and CDR2 YYEEEE. The CDR3 loop is CASSALIRRSGAFF. Here the CDR3 DNA reads TGTGCCAGCAGCGCTTTGATCCGGAGGAGTGGAGCTTTCTTT.

The chain uses TRBV5-8 and TRBJ1-2; D is perhaps TRBD1 (5 bases). Germline CDR1 SGHTS, CDR2 YDEGEE. The CDR3 sequence is 14 residues long. Trimming shortened V by 6 bases and J by 3 bases, and 15 bases separated the two germline ends. The CDR3 here is CASTQGRVYYGYTF. In DNA, the CDR3 is TGTGCCAGCACTCAGGGCAGGGTCTACTATGGCTACACCTTC.

As concerns this clonotype: At one boundary the junction diverges from the germline segment, which might be a read error. V and J are TRBV30 and TRBJ2-7; D may match TRBD1 or TRBD2 (5 bases each). CDR3 length: 12 amino acids. CDR1 is GTSNPN, CDR2 SVGIG, per germline (reference sequence). The CDR3 protein is CAGSFQGNEQYF. The CDR3 DNA sequence: TGTGCCGGGAGTTTTCAGGGAAACGAGCAGTACTTC.

The chain recombines TRBV29-1 with TRBJ1-2; TRBD1 matches at 7 bases. Germline V CDR1 and CDR2: SQVTM, ANQGSEA. V lost 6 bases to trimming and J lost 6 bases; unmatched junction nucleotides: 7. The CDR3 length is 12 residues. Here the CDR3 reads CSVDDRANGYTF. CDR3 sequence (DNA): TGCAGCGTGGACGACAGGGCGAATGGCTACACCTTC.

This clonotype was counted many times. The V and J genes are TRBV6-6 and TRBJ1-5; TRBD1 aligns across 7 bases. Per germline, CDR1 MNHNY and CDR2 SVGAGI (reference sequence). V was pared by 10 bases and J by 4 bases, with 7 bases of the junction left unmatched. This CDR3 is 13 amino acids long. This chain's CDR3 is CATCDRVNQPQHF. Written as DNA, the CDR3 is TGTGCCACCTGCGACAGGGTGAATCAGCCCCAGCATTTT.

This clonotype was counted at least ten times. The rearrangement joins TRBV4-2 to TRBJ2-3; D is unclear. Between the trimmed V and J ends, which lost 1 base and 4 bases, there was a span of 12 bases. In germline, CDR1 is LGHNA, CDR2 YNFKEQ. The CDR3 runs to 15 residues. CDR3 loop: CASSQVSPGPDTQYF. CDR3 sequence (DNA): TGTGCCAGCAGCCAAGTTAGCCCCGGGCCAGATACGCAGTATTTT.

This clonotype has a count of ten or more. The CDR3 loop reads CASSVNRGNTEAFF. The DNA for the CDR3 is TGTGCCAGCAGTGTAAACAGGGGGAACACTGAAGCTTTCTTT. The chain couples TRBV9 to TRBJ1-1; 7 bases are a match to TRBD1. The germline V gene has CDR1 SGDLS and CDR2 YYNGEE. The CDR3 is 14 residues long. V trimming: 5 bases; J trimming: 1 base; junction bases outside the gene matches: 5.

This clonotype was counted between two and nine times. Being one base from a much bigger clone, this may be a read error. The chain recombines TRBV20-1 with TRBJ2-1; D might be TRBD1 (5 bases). Trimming stripped 0 bases from V and 8 bases from J, with 17 bases between. CDR1 DFQATT and CDR2 SNEGSKA come from the germline V gene (reference sequence). This CDR3 has 15 residues. CDR3 region: CSARDRVGAIDEQFF. The CDR3 bases are TGCAGTGCTAGAGATCGGGTAGGGGCCATTGATGAGCAGTTCTTC.

This clonotype was observed at least ten times. The DNA of the CDR3 is TGTGCCAGCACCGAGGGCGCTAAAGAGACCCAGTACTTC. It specifies CASTEGAKETQYF. V gene TRBV6-6 combines with J gene TRBJ2-5; possibly TRBD2 for D (5 bases). CDR1 is MNHNY and CDR2 is SVGAGI in the germline V gene (reference sequence). The CDR3 has 13 residues. V was shortened by 7 bases and J by 3 bases, with 12 bases between the two germline ends.

This clonotype was detected many times. The V gene is TRBV6-6, the J gene TRBJ2-5; 9 bases map to TRBD2. After removal of 0 bases from V and 5 bases from J, the junction contained 7 bases not matched to a gene. This CDR3 has 16 amino acids. Germline V CDR1 and CDR2: MNHNY, SVGAGI (reference sequence). Here the CDR3 reads CASSYSSGGQGETQYF. In DNA, the CDR3 is TGTGCCAGCAGTTACTCAAGCGGGGGGCAGGGGGAGACCCAGTACTTC.

As to this clonotype: A much larger clone sits a single nucleotide away, making a read error possible. This rearrangement joins TRBV10-3 to TRBJ2-1; D is possibly TRBD2 (6 bases). The J call is uncertain, as TRBJ2-7 better fits the DNA end. This CDR3 comprises 15 residues. Per the germline V gene, CDR1 is ENHRY and CDR2 is SYGVKD. CDR3 sequence: CAIRETGTPDNEQYF. CDR3 sequence (DNA): TGTGCCATCAGGGAAACCGGGACTCCCGACAATGAGCAGTACTTC.

The rearrangement uses TRBV2 and TRBJ1-1; 7 bases are shared with TRBD1. CDR1 SNHLY and CDR2 FYNNEI come from the germline V gene. J was trimmed by 1 base and V by 9 bases; bases with no gene match: 5. The CDR3 consists of 13 residues. CDR3: CASLGQPNTEAFF. DNA of the CDR3: TGTGCCAGTTTGGGACAGCCGAACACTGAAGCTTTCTTT.

There are many counts of this clonotype. CDR3 bases: TGCGCCAGCAGCCCCTCCGGGACGGGGCTAGCGGGAGAGACCCAGTACTTC. Its translation is CASSPSGTGLAGETQYF. The gene calls are TRBV5-1 and TRBJ2-5; 8 bases map to TRBD2. Germline values: CDR1 SGHRS, CDR2 YFSETQ. Unmatched junction bases numbered 15, after V lost 4 bases and J lost 4 bases. This CDR3 is built from 17 residues. Variable domain in full (rest from reference TRBV5-1 and TRBJ2-5): KAGVTQTPRYLIKTRGQQVTLSCSPISGHRSVSWYQQTPGQGLQFLFEYFSETQRNKGNFPGRFSGRQFSNSRSEMNVSTLELGDSALYLCASSPSGTGLAGETQYFGPGTRLLVL.

There are many counts of this clonotype. CDR3 nucleotide sequence: TGTGCCAGCAGCCGGGGCTCAAGCTCCTACGAGCAGTACTTC. Translating it yields CASSRGSSSYEQYF. This chain joins TRBV3-1 and TRBJ2-7, with D possibly matching TRBD1 (5 bases). V dropped 4 bases and J dropped 0 bases, with 10 bases sitting between them. This CDR3 is built from 14 residues. From germline, CDR1 is LGHDT and CDR2 YNNKEL (reference sequence).

In its sample, this clonotype was seen many times. The CDR3 sequence is CASAYRGGDEQYF. For the CDR3, the DNA is TGTGCCAGTGCCTACCGGGGTGGGGACGAGCAGTACTTC. This chain connects TRBV19 to TRBJ2-7; perhaps TRBD2 as D (5 bases). Trimming cost V 8 bases and J 5 bases, with 16 bases left between them. The CDR3 is 13 amino acids. CDR1 and CDR2 (germline): LNHDA, SQIVND (reference sequence).

This clonotype was picked up many times. The chain joins TRBV12-3 or TRBV12-4 to TRBJ2-1; D may be TRBD2 (5 bases). The V gene lost 6 bases and the J gene lost 0 bases, with 18 bases spanning the gap. There are 17 residues in the CDR3. CDR3 protein: CASSPGIGVGSYNEQFF. The CDR3 nucleotides are TGTGCCAGCAGCCCCGGGATCGGGGTGGGCTCCTACAATGAGCAGTTCTTC.

The chain combines TRBV4-2 with TRBJ1-1; D ambiguous. The germline CDR1 and CDR2 sequences are LGHNA and YNFKEQ. This CDR3 has 15 amino acids. Trimming removed 2 bases from V and 5 bases from J, with 15 bases in between. CDR3 amino acids: CASSQKTSGLTEAFF. CDR3 bases: TGTGCCAGCAGCCAAAAGACATCGGGATTAACTGAAGCTTTCTTT.

This clonotype was seen at least ten times. The chain combines TRBV7-2 with TRBJ2-7; tentatively, D is TRBD1 or TRBD2 (6 bases each). Trimming cost V 2 bases and J 5 bases, with 16 bases left between them. Germline V gene sequence: CDR1 SGHTA, CDR2 FQGNSA. The CDR3 is 15 residues long. CDR3 region: CASSLSGALGNEQYF. In DNA, the CDR3 is TGTGCCAGCAGCTTATCGGGGGCGCTCGGCAACGAGCAGTACTTC.

This clonotype came up a few times. The chain carries TRBV7-2 and TRBJ1-2; perhaps TRBD1 as D (5 bases). The V and J ends lost 10 bases and 0 bases respectively, with 15 bases between them. Germline-derived CDR1 and CDR2 are SGHTA and FQGNSA. This CDR3 spans 14 amino acids. The CDR3 is CAIRDGTSNYGYTF. For the CDR3, the DNA is TGTGCCATTCGCGACGGGACCTCTAACTATGGCTACACCTTC.

The chain is built from TRBV18 and TRBJ2-7, with D possibly being TRBD2 (6 bases). The J call may be in error: the DNA end matches TRBJ2-5 better. From germline, CDR1 is KGHSH and CDR2 LQKENI. The CDR3 is 16 residues long. This chain's CDR3 is CASSPPVLGGRETQYF. The CDR3 nucleotides read TGTGCCAGCTCACCACCAGTGCTCGGGGGACGGGAGACCCAGTACTTC.

This clonotype showed up many times. The V gene is TRBV6-1, the J gene TRBJ1-2; TRBD1 aligns across 11 bases. The germline V gene encodes CDR1 MNHNS and CDR2 SASEGT. The CDR3 spans 14 residues. V shed 2 bases, J shed 6 bases, and the junction held 2 bases outside the gene matches. DNA for the CDR3: TGTGCCAGCAGTGAACCGGGACAGGGGGATGGCTACACCTTC. Translating gives CASSEPGQGDGYTF.

The chain joins TRBV6-4 to TRBJ1-5; no clear D gene. The CDR3 totals 15 residues. Germline assignment: CDR1 MRHNA and CDR2 SNTAGT. The V and J ends lost 0 bases and 2 bases respectively, with 8 bases between them. The DNA of the CDR3 is TGTGCCAGCAGTGACTCAGAGGACGGCAATCAGCCCCAGCATTTT. This gives the protein CASSDSEDGNQPQHF.

The chain uses TRBV5-6 and TRBJ2-3, with D possibly matching TRBD2 (5 bases). Trimming removed 1 base from V and 8 bases from J, with 11 bases in between. CDR1 is SGHDT and CDR2 is YYEEEE in the germline V gene. This CDR3 comprises 13 residues. CDR3: CASSLYEGPTQYF. DNA of the CDR3: TGTGCCAGCAGCTTGTACGAGGGTCCTACGCAGTATTTT.

This clonotype was recorded at least ten times. The chain links TRBV7-2 to TRBJ1-4, with TRBD1 matching 8 bases. J was trimmed by 3 bases and V by 3 bases; bases with no gene match: 3. The CDR3 is made up of 15 amino acids. The germline CDR1 and CDR2 sequences are SGHTA and FQGNSA. This CDR3 reads CASSLTGAPNEKLFF. The CDR3 DNA is TGTGCCAGCAGCTTGACAGGGGCCCCTAATGAAAAACTGTTTTTT.